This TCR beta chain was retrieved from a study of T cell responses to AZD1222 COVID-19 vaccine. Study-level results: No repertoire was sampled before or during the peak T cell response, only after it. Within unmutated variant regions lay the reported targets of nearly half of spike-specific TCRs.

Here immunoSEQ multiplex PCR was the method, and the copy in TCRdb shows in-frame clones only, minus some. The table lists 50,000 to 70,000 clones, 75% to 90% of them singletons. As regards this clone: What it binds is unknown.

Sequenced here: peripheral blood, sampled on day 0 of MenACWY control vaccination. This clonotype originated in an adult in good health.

This CDR3 is CASSDRSWGGSPEQYF. DNA of the CDR3: TGTGCCAGCAGCGACCGATCATGGGGCGGAAGCCCCGAGCAGTACTTC. J is TRBJ2-7 and V is TRBV6-2 or TRBV6-3, with D maybe TRBD1 (5 bases). The CDR3 has 16 residues. Per the germline V gene, CDR1 is MNHEY and CDR2 is SVGEGT. V lost 6 bases and J 6 bases, leaving 24 bases between the germline ends.